This note documents a single T cell receptor beta chain sequence. Its antigen remains unidentified. Trimming left V 0 bases short and J 6 bases short, with 14 bases between. Germline CDR1 and CDR2: MNHEY and SVGAGI. The CDR3 contains 16 residues. Researchers ran the PCR with 60 Vbeta and 13 Jbeta primers. This table comes from immunoSEQ multiplex PCR, and its TCRdb copy is limited to in-frame clones, with some not included. The sample carries about 140,000 clones, more than 60% recorded once. This entry comes from a study of cytomegalovirus exposure and HLA in healthy donors. Findings of the study overall: Accounts indicate the classifier identified cytomegalovirus status with strong specificity and sensitivity.

The sequence was collected from a male donor in good health and CMV-seronegative. The chain couples TRBV6-5 to TRBJ2-2; perhaps TRBD1 as D (5 bases). Sequencing was done on a sample of PBMCs. The CDR3 spells CASSYSSPGLSGELFF. CDR3 nucleotide sequence: TGTGCCAGCAGTTACTCGAGTCCAGGGCTCTCCGGGGAGCTGTTTTTT.